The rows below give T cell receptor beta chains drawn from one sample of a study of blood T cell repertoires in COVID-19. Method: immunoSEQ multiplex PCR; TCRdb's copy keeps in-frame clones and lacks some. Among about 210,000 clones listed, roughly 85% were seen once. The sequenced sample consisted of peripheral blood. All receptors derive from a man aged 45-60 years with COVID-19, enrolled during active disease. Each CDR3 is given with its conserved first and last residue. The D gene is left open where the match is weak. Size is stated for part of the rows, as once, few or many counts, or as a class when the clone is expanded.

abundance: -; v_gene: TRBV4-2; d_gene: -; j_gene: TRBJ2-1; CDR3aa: CASSQEGGSPVPFF; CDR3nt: TGTGCCAGCAGCCAAGAGGGTGGTAGCCCCGTGCCGTTCTTC
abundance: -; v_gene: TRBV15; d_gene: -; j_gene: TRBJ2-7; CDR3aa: CATSRDGNEQYF; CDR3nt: TGTGCCACCAGCAGAGACGGGAACGAGCAGTACTTC
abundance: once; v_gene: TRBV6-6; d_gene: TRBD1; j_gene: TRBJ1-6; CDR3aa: CASTKQGASSPLHF; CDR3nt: TGTGCCAGCACCAAACAGGGGGCTTCTTCACCCCTCCACTTT
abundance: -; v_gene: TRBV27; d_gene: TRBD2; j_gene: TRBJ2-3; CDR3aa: CASKIGSGGAVLDTQYF; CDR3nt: TGTGCCAGCAAGATCGGTAGCGGGGGGGCTGTTTTGGATACGCAGTATTTT
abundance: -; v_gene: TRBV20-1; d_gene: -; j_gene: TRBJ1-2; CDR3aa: CSASPPPRGTGYTF; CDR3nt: TGCAGTGCTAGTCCTCCCCCCCGGGGTACTGGCTACACCTTC
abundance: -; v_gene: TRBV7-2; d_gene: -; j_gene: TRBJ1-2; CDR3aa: CASGGAGYGYTF; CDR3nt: TGTGCCAGTGGGGGGGCCGGTTATGGCTACACCTTC
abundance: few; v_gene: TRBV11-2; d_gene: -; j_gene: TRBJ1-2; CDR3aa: CASSLESRAHYGYTF; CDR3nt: TGTGCCAGCAGCTTAGAGAGCAGGGCCCACTATGGCTACACCTTC
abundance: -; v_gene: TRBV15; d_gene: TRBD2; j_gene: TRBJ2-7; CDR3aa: CATSRDLASGSYEQYF; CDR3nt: TGTGCCACCAGCAGAGATCTAGCTAGCGGCTCCTACGAGCAGTACTTC
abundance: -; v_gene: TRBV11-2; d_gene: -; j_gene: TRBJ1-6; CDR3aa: CASSLMSSYNSPLHF; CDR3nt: TGTGCCAGCAGCTTAATGAGCTCCTATAATTCACCCCTCCACTTT
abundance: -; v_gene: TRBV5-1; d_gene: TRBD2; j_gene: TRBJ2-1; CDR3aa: CASSLGAGGQNNEQFF; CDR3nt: TGCGCCAGCAGCTTGGGAGCGGGGGGACAAAACAATGAGCAGTTCTTC